The 26 T cell receptor beta chains below were found in one sample sequenced in a study of blood T cells in healthy people across ages. It was with a sample-barcoded 5' primer and a J-beta primer mix that a second PCR of roughly 7 to 12 cycles was run. One entry per CDR3 protein results from TCRdb running MiXCR on the 5' RACE reads. This table has 500,000 to 550,000 distinct CDR3 sequences, more than 20% appearing once. These records were also assigned to another study, of T cells of mothers and their children.

Material: blood. These receptor sequences come from a boy between 10 and 17 years old in good health.

This clonotype has a handful of counts. The chain combines TRBV20-1 with TRBJ1-5; unclear D gene. CDR1 and CDR2 from the germline V gene are DFQATT and SNEGSKA (reference sequence). V lost 1 base to trimming and J lost 2 bases, with 9 bases between them. The CDR3 is 14 residues long. CDR3 bases: TGCAGTGCTAGAGTTCCTAAGGGCAATCAGCCCCAGCATTTT. Protein sequence: CSARVPKGNQPQHF.

CDR3 DNA sequence: TGTGCCAGCAGTTGGGGACAGCCAGGAAGCCTCTTTTACGAGCAGTACTTC. This encodes CASSWGQPGSLFYEQYF. The rearrangement joins TRBV28 to TRBJ2-5; 7 bases map to TRBD1. The J call may be in error: the DNA end matches TRBJ2-7 better. The CDR3 has 17 residues. Germline V gives CDR1 MDHEN, CDR2 SYDVKM.

The V call is TRBV7-2, the J call TRBJ2-5; 12 nucleotides agree with TRBD2. Germline-derived CDR1 and CDR2 are SGHTA and FQGNSA. V shed 6 bases, J shed 5 bases, and the junction held 4 bases outside the gene matches. The CDR3 contains 14 residues. The CDR3 here is CASRLAGGSETQYF. CDR3 bases: TGTGCCAGCAGGCTAGCGGGAGGGAGCGAGACCCAGTACTTC.

This chain connects TRBV6-5 to TRBJ1-3; D gene unclear. With 6 bases removed from V and 0 bases from J, the gap between germline ends came to 12 bases. Per germline, CDR1 MNHEY and CDR2 SVGAGI. This CDR3 region has 15 residues. CDR3 DNA: TGTGCCAGCAGGTCTCCGGGGTACTCTGGAAACACCATATATTTT. This translates into CASRSPGYSGNTIYF.

The V and J genes are TRBV5-1 and TRBJ2-5; TRBD2 might be the D (5 bases). The assigned J gene may be wrong: the sequence end matches TRBJ2-1 better. Per germline, CDR1 SGHRS and CDR2 YFSETQ. CDR3 length: 14 amino acids. In nucleotides, the CDR3 is TGCGCCAGCAGCTTGACGGGGTACATACATGAGCAGTTCTTC. Its protein is CASSLTGYIHEQFF.

CDR3 amino acids: CSVEDRYGSREQYF. The CDR3 DNA follows: TGCAGCGTTGAAGATCGTTATGGTAGCCGCGAGCAGTACTTC. The rearrangement joins TRBV29-1 to TRBJ2-7; D ambiguous. This CDR3 is 14 amino acids long. CDR1 and CDR2 (germline): SQVTM, ANQGSEA. V shed 0 bases and J shed 6 bases, with 15 bases lying between them.

Points on this clonotype: One junction end does not reproduce the germline sequence, and a read error may be involved. The rearrangement links TRBV20-1 to TRBJ2-7; 10 bases are shared with TRBD2. The CDR3 length is 17 residues. The germline V gene has CDR1 DFQATT and CDR2 SNEGSKA (reference sequence). CDR3 residues: CSVRDFSGGKTSYEQYF. CDR3 nucleotides: TGCAGTGTTAGAGATTTTAGCGGGGGGAAAACCTCCTACGAGCAGTACTTC.

At least ten counts were recorded for this clonotype. The chain carries TRBV6-5 and TRBJ2-4; D unresolved. Germline V gives CDR1 MNHEY, CDR2 SVGAGI. Trimming pared 0 bases from V and 8 bases from J, leaving 11 bases between. The CDR3 totals 14 residues. In DNA, the CDR3 is TGTGCCAGCAGTTACTCGCAGTCCTCGGACATTCAGTACTTC. Its protein product is CASSYSQSSDIQYF.

This CDR3 is CSVRSHQETQYF. The CDR3 coding sequence is TGCAGCGTTCGGTCACACCAAGAGACCCAGTACTTC. The chain carries TRBV29-1 and TRBJ2-5; D ambiguous. CDR3 length: 12 amino acids. Between the trimmed V and J ends, which lost 5 bases and 0 bases, there was a span of 7 bases. Germline V gene sequence: CDR1 SQVTM, CDR2 ANQGSEA.

This chain joins TRBV7-2 and TRBJ1-2; D call uncertain. The CDR3 runs to 14 residues. The V gene lost 6 bases and the J gene lost 4 bases, with 15 bases spanning the gap. The V gene's germline CDR1 is SGHTA and CDR2 FQGNSA. The CDR3 DNA follows: TGTGCCAGCAGTTTTTCCCCAGGCCTCTATGGCTACACCTTC. Encoded protein: CASSFSPGLYGYTF.

The chain couples TRBV7-9 to TRBJ1-1; 10 bases map to TRBD1. The CDR3 loop spans 19 amino acids. The germline gives CDR1 SEHNR, CDR2 FQNEAQ (reference sequence). The J segment lost 4 bases and the V segment lost 1 base, leaving 15 bases of the junction unmatched. The CDR3 spells CASSLGGQGVGVVGTEAFF. The CDR3 DNA reads TGTGCCAGCAGCTTAGGAGGACAGGGGGTCGGGGTCGTGGGCACTGAAGCTTTCTTT.

In this sample, this clonotype turned up a few times. This chain uses TRBV4-1 with TRBJ2-5, with D possibly being TRBD2 (5 bases). The CDR3 spans 17 residues. Trimming removed 0 bases at V and 1 base at J, with 15 bases between. Germline V lookup: CDR1 MGHRA, CDR2 YSYEKL. DNA of the CDR3: TGCGCCAGCAGCCAAGATTCCACCGAGGGTGCCCAAGAGACCCAGTACTTC. Protein: CASSQDSTEGAQETQYF.

This clonotype has just a few counts. The chain employs TRBV14 and TRBJ2-2, with D possibly matching TRBD1 (5 bases). The CDR3 totals 11 residues. The germline V and J ends were trimmed by 9 bases and 7 bases, with 9 bases remaining between them. CDR1 and CDR2 from the germline V gene are SGHDN and FVKESK. The CDR3 sequence is CASQGIGELFF. The CDR3 DNA reads as TGTGCCAGTCAGGGTATCGGGGAGCTGTTTTTT.

V is TRBV4-3 and J is TRBJ1-2; D unclear. This CDR3 is 17 amino acids long. Per the germline V gene, CDR1 is LGHNA and CDR2 is YSLEER. Trimming cost V 4 bases and J 6 bases, with 24 bases left between them. Written as DNA, the CDR3 is TGCGCCAGCAGCCCAGTTCTGTGGCAGGTCCCCTCCAATGGCTACACCTTC. This gives the protein CASSPVLWQVPSNGYTF.

This chain connects TRBV25-1 to TRBJ2-3; TRBD1 matches 7 bases. The CDR3 spans 13 residues. V shed 4 bases, J shed 5 bases, and the junction held 3 bases outside the gene matches. The germline V gene has CDR1 MGHDK and CDR2 SYGVNS. The CDR3 DNA is TGTGCCAGCAGTGTACAGGGGAGAGATACGCAGTATTTT. Protein: CASSVQGRDTQYF.

The V and J genes are TRBV19 and TRBJ2-5; either TRBD1 or TRBD2 may supply D (5 bases each). Germline CDR1 is LNHDA and CDR2 is SQIVND (reference sequence). V gave up 7 bases and J gave up 4 bases, with 16 bases separating them. This CDR3 has 14 residues. In DNA, the CDR3 is TGTGCCAGTAAGGGACCCGGACTTTTAGAGACCCAGTACTTC. Its protein product is CASKGPGLLETQYF.

The rearrangement links TRBV7-2 to TRBJ2-2, with unresolved D. Deletions cut 4 bases from V and 3 bases from J, with 18 bases between. CDR3 length: 17 amino acids. The germline CDR1 and CDR2 sequences are SGHTA and FQGNSA. The CDR3 nucleotides read TGTGCCAGCAGCTACAAAATTGCGCGGAGTTACACCGGGGAGCTGTTTTTT. Its protein is CASSYKIARSYTGELFF.

A note on this clonotype: Compared with germline, one end of the junction differs, possibly owing to a read error. The V call is TRBV6-5, the J call TRBJ2-5, with D hard to call. The CDR3 length is 14 residues. Germline V lookup: CDR1 MNHEY, CDR2 SVGAGI. CDR3 protein: CTSSYSGRKQTQYF. Here the CDR3 DNA reads TGTACCAGCAGTTACTCGGGTAGAAAGCAGACCCAGTACTTC.

This clonotype was seen more than once but under ten times. The genes are TRBV10-3 and TRBJ1-1; D gene ambiguous. Germline CDR1 is ENHRY and CDR2 is SYGVKD. This CDR3 has 15 amino acids. Deletions cut 0 bases from V and 1 base from J, with 9 bases between. The CDR3, as DNA: TGTGCCATCAGTGAGTCGGAGCTTACGAACACTGAAGCTTTCTTT. This gives the protein CAISESELTNTEAFF.

The chain carries TRBV6-2 or TRBV6-3 and TRBJ2-1; perhaps TRBD2 as D (5 bases). V was pared by 2 bases and J by 9 bases, with 29 bases between. The CDR3 sequence is 19 residues long. The germline V gene has CDR1 MNHEY and CDR2 SVGEGT. CDR3 residues: CASSYVTTSVHFGLGEQFF. The CDR3 DNA reads as TGTGCCAGCAGTTACGTTACCACTAGTGTACACTTTGGTCTCGGTGAGCAGTTCTTC.

CDR3 sequence: CASSSTPGIYEQYV. CDR3 DNA: TGTGCCAGCAGCTCCACACCAGGGATATACGAGCAGTACGTC. V gene TRBV7-2 combines with J gene TRBJ2-7, with TRBD1 as a possible D gene (5 bases). The CDR3 covers 14 residues. V lost 4 bases and J lost 4, with 14 bases in between. The germline gives CDR1 SGHTA, CDR2 FQGNSA.

This sequence joins TRBV28 and TRBJ2-7; D not certain. V was trimmed by 0 bases and J by 0 bases, leaving 9 bases between them. Germline-derived CDR1 and CDR2 are MDHEN and SYDVKM. The CDR3 consists of 15 residues. The CDR3 reads CASSLWIHNSYEQYF. The CDR3 nucleotides read TGTGCCAGCAGTTTATGGATTCACAACTCCTACGAGCAGTACTTC. Filled out from reference TRBV28 and TRBJ2-7, the complete variable domain reads DVKVTQSSRYLVKRTGEKVFLECVQDMDHENMFWYRQDPGLGLRLIYFSYDVKMKEKGDIPEGYSVSREKKERFSLILESASTNQTSMYLCASSLWIHNSYEQYFGPGTRLTVT.

J is TRBJ2-3 and V is TRBV11-1, with D uncertain. Per the germline V gene, CDR1 is SGHAT and CDR2 is FQDESV (reference sequence). This CDR3 has 17 residues. Between the trimmed V and J ends, which lost 0 bases and 6 bases, there was a span of 19 bases. The CDR3 DNA follows: TGTGCCAGCAGCTTAGCACTGTGGGCTACCTCGGCCGATACGCAGTATTTT. It translates to CASSLALWATSADTQYF.

This clonotype came up a few times. The chain recombines TRBV12-3 or TRBV12-4 with TRBJ1-2; TRBD1 agrees at 7 bases. The CDR3 runs 14 residues. V shed 5 bases, J shed 4 bases, and the junction held 7 bases outside the gene matches. The CDR3 DNA sequence: TGTGCCAGCAGTCCCCCGGCAGGGGGCTATGGCTACACCTTC. Its protein product is CASSPPAGGYGYTF.

The chain carries TRBV7-9 and TRBJ2-5, with TRBD2 as a possible D gene (6 bases). Germline CDR1 and CDR2: SEHNR and FQNEAQ (reference sequence). Trimming shortened V by 5 bases and J by 5 bases, and 21 bases separated the two germline ends. The CDR3 consists of 16 residues. The CDR3 loop reads CASSPARIGSRETQYF. The CDR3 DNA reads TGTGCCAGCAGCCCAGCCCGTATCGGGAGCCGGGAGACCCAGTACTTC.

The chain carries TRBV18 and TRBJ2-3; D unclear. V gave up 4 bases and J gave up 8 bases, with 16 bases separating them. CDR3 size: 14 residues. Germline values: CDR1 KGHSH, CDR2 LQKENI. The DNA for the CDR3 is TGTGCCAGCTCACGAGACCCAGGCCCGGTTACGCAGTATTTT. As protein: CASSRDPGPVTQYF.